These 14 T cell receptor beta chains came from one sample sequenced in a study of T-cell memory formation after mild COVID-19. TCRdb re-called the 5' RACE reads through MiXCR, storing one row per CDR3 protein. The repertoire has fewer than 200,000 distinct CDR3 sequences, roughly 20% of them found once; the top ten carry 3.5% to 5%. The sequencing input was PBMCs or a T cell subset sorted from them (not recorded which). These receptor sequences come from a man aged 18 to 29 who had mild COVID-19 (a few samples of this study predate the infection). Cell type and time point are not known.

This chain connects TRBV9 to TRBJ2-3; D may be TRBD2 (6 bases). Germline loops: CDR1 SGDLS, CDR2 YYNGEE. The CDR3 extends over 15 amino acids. Trimming removed 1 base from V and 3 bases from J, with 12 bases in between. CDR3 nucleotide sequence: TGTGCCAGCAGCGTAACTAGCTCTAGAACAGATACGCAGTATTTT. Its protein is CASSVTSSRTDTQYF.

This clonotype has only a few counts. This chain connects TRBV18 to TRBJ2-1; D assignment may be TRBD1 or TRBD2 (5 bases each). Trimming shortened V by 6 bases and J by 4 bases, and 16 bases separated the two germline ends. The CDR3 totals 15 residues. The germline CDR1 and CDR2 sequences are KGHSH and LQKENI. CDR3 loop: CASSSWDRGYNEQFF. Here the CDR3 DNA reads TGTGCCAGCTCCTCCTGGGACCGAGGTTACAATGAGCAGTTCTTC.

The rearrangement links TRBV6-5 to TRBJ1-2; D gene uncertain. The CDR3 totals 13 residues. Germline CDR1 MNHEY, CDR2 SVGAGI. V shed 2 bases and J shed 8 bases, with 12 bases lying between them. CDR3 DNA sequence: TGTGCCAGCAGTTACGCGCCAAGGGTGGGCTACACCTTC. Residues: CASSYAPRVGYTF.

J is TRBJ1-5 and V is TRBV6-1, with TRBD1 matching 8 bases. V lost 6 bases and J lost 1; bases outside the gene matches: 5. The germline CDR1 and CDR2 sequences are MNHNS and SASEGT. The CDR3 runs to 15 residues. CDR3 nucleotide sequence: TGTGCCAGCAGCGGTACAGGGGGAAGCAATCAGCCCCAGCATTTT. Translation: CASSGTGGSNQPQHF.

This clonotype was found many times. V is TRBV6-2 or TRBV6-3 and J is TRBJ2-1; 9 bases are shared with TRBD1. Germline V CDR1 and CDR2: MNHEY, SVGEGT. This CDR3 has 14 residues. V lost 5 bases to trimming and J lost 8 bases; unmatched junction nucleotides: 7. The CDR3 protein is CASSHDRGTHEQFF. CDR3 DNA: TGTGCCAGCAGTCACGACAGGGGGACCCATGAGCAGTTCTTC.

This clonotype showed up just a few times. V and J are TRBV20-1 and TRBJ2-7; D possibly uses TRBD1 or TRBD2 (5 bases each). Germline-derived CDR1 and CDR2 are DFQATT and SNEGSKA (reference sequence). The V end lost 6 bases, the J end lost 0 bases, and 15 bases lay between the germline ends. This CDR3 spans 14 amino acids. The CDR3 region has the DNA TGCAGTGCCGCACCACCGGGGCACTCCTACGAGCAGTACGTC. It encodes CSAAPPGHSYEQYV.

This clonotype was counted a few times. The chain joins TRBV7-3 to TRBJ2-7; a weak D match, TRBD2 (5 bases). The CDR3 is 13 residues long. Germline V gives CDR1 SGHTA, CDR2 FQGTGA. Trimming took 5 bases from V and 6 from J, leaving 14 bases between them. CDR3 sequence reads: CASSTTKPGEQYF. CDR3 nucleotides: TGTGCCAGCAGCACGACTAAGCCGGGCGAGCAGTACTTC.

In this sample, this clonotype turned up many times. The conserved phenylalanine or tryptophan is not found at the CDR3 terminus, so this likely reflects a read error. The limits of the CDR3 on the DNA are not certain, so only TCRdb's listed CDR3 is given. The chain employs TRBV29-1 and TRBJ1-2. Inclusive of both ends, the CDR3 amounts to 10 amino acids. Germline lookup yields CDR1 SQVTM and CDR2 ANQGSEA. The chain's CDR3 is CSVDSRDFLS.

The V and J genes are TRBV7-9 and TRBJ2-7; D may match TRBD1 or TRBD2 (5 bases each). The germline V gene has CDR1 SEHNR and CDR2 FQNEAQ (reference sequence). Trimming stripped 1 base from V and 6 bases from J, with 16 bases between. The CDR3 covers 15 residues. CDR3 region: CASSLVRGPLGEQYV. DNA of the CDR3: TGTGCCAGCAGCTTAGTTAGGGGCCCACTAGGCGAGCAGTACGTC.

This clonotype was observed a few times. The chain carries TRBV3-1 and TRBJ1-2; D remains unclear. CDR1 LGHDT and CDR2 YNNKEL come from the germline V gene (reference sequence). The V and J ends lost 4 bases and 3 bases respectively, with 9 bases between them. CDR3 size: 13 residues. The CDR3 coding sequence is TGTGCCAGCAGCCGTGGGCCGTACTATGGCTACACCTTC. Its translation: CASSRGPYYGYTF.

The rearrangement links TRBV7-8 to TRBJ1-4, with D unresolved. Trimming shortened V by 5 bases and J by 0 bases, and 10 bases separated the two germline ends. The germline V gene encodes CDR1 SGHVS and CDR2 FQNEAQ. The CDR3 is 15 amino acids. CDR3 amino acids: CASSRQQATNEKLFF. The CDR3 DNA reads as TGTGCCAGCAGCCGACAACAAGCAACTAATGAAAAACTGTTTTTT.

There are a few counts of this clonotype. The chain recombines TRBV6-4 with TRBJ2-3; 12 positions agree with TRBD2. This CDR3 has 16 amino acids. Germline V CDR1 and CDR2: MRHNA, SNTAGT. V shed 2 bases and J 5 bases; nucleotides not matched to a gene: 5. CDR3 in DNA: TGTGCCAGCAGTGACGGACTAGCGGGGTCCGTAGATACGCAGTATTTT. Translating it yields CASSDGLAGSVDTQYF.

The rearrangement joins TRBV12-3 or TRBV12-4 to TRBJ1-1, with a weak D call TRBD1 (6 bases). The CDR3 runs 18 residues. Trimming pared 6 bases from V and 0 bases from J, leaving 23 bases between. This CDR3 is CASSESYREIFMNTEAFF. The CDR3 DNA sequence: TGTGCCAGCAGCGAAAGCTACAGGGAAATCTTCATGAACACTGAAGCTTTCTTT.

This clonotype was observed a few times. The chain combines TRBV15 with TRBJ1-1; D might be TRBD1 (6 bases). Germline CDR1 LNHNV, CDR2 YYDKDF (reference sequence). The CDR3 has 14 residues. With 3 bases removed from V and 5 bases from J, the gap between germline ends came to 13 bases. Here the CDR3 DNA reads TGTGCCACCAGCAGCTTAGGGGGGAGAACTGAAGCTTTCTTT. This codes for CATSSLGGRTEAFF.